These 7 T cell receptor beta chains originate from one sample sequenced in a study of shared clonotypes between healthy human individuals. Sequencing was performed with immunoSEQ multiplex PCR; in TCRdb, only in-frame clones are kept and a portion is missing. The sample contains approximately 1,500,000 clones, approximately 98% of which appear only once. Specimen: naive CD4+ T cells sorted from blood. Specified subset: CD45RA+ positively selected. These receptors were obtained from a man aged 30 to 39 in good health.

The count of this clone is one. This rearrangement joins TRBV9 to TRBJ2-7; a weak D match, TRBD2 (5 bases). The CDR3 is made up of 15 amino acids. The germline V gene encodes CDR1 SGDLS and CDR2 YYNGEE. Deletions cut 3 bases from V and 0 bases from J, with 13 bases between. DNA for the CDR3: TGTGCCAGCAGCGCCGGTCCACGGGACTCCTACGAGCAGTACTTC. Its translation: CASSAGPRDSYEQYF.

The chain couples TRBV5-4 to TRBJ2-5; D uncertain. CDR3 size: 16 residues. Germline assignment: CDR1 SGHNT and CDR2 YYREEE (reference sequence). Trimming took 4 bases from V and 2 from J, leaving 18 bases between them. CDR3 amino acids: CASSNPQINIQETQYF. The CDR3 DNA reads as TGTGCCAGCAGCAACCCCCAAATAAATATACAAGAGACCCAGTACTTC.

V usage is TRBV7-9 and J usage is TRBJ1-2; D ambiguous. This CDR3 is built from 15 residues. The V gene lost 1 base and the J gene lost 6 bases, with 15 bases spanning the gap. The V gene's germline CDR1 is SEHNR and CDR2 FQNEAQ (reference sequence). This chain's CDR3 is CASSLGRSLRDGYTF. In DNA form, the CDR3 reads TGTGCCAGCAGCTTAGGAAGGAGTTTACGGGATGGCTACACCTTC.

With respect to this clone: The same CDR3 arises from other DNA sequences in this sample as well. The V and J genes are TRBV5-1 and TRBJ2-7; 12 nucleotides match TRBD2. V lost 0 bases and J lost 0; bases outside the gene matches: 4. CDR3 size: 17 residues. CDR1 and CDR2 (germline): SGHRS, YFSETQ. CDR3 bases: TGCGCCAGCAGCTTGGGACTAGCGGGAGTCAGCTCCTACGAGCAGTACTTC. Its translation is CASSLGLAGVSSYEQYF.

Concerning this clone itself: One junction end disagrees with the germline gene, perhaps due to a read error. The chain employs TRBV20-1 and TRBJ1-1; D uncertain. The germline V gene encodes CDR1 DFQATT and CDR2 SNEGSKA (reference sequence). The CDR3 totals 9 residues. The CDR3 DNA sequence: TGCAGTGCTGTCGAGTCGGGCTCATGG. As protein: CSAVESGSW.

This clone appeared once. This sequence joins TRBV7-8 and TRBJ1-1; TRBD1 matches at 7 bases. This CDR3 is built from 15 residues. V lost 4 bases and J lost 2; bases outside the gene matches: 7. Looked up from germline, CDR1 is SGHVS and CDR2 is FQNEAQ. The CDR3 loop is CASSSTGARNTEAFF. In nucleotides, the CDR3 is TGTGCCAGCAGCTCTACAGGGGCTCGAAACACTGAAGCTTTCTTT.

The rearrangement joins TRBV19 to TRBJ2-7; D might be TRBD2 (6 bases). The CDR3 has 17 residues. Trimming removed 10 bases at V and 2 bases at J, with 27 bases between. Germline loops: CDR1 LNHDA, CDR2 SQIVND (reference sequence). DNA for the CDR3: TGTGCCACCCATCGGGGTAGCGGAGGGAGTGGACCCTACGAGCAGTACTTC. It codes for CATHRGSGGSGPYEQYF.